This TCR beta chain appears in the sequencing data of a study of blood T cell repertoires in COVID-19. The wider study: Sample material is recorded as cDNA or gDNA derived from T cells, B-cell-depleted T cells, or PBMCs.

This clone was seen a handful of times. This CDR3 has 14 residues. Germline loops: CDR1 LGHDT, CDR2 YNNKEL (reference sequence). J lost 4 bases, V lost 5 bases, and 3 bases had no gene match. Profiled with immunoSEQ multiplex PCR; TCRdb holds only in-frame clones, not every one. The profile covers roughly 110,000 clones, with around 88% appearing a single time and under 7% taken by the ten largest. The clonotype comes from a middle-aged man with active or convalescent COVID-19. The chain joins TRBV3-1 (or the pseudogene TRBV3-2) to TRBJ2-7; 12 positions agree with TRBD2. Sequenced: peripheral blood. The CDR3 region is CASSDGLAGYEQYF. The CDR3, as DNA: TGTGCCAGCAGCGACGGACTAGCGGGGTACGAGCAGTACTTC.